This T cell receptor beta chain comes out of a study of control samples from healthy donors and cancer patients. Some clones are missing from TCRdb's copy, which holds only in-frame ones; the method was immunoSEQ multiplex PCR. The sample has roughly 76,000 clones; less than 95% are singletons. Germline trimming cut 2 bases from V and 4 bases from J; bases unmatched to any gene: 1. The CDR3 consists of 14 residues. Looked up from germline, CDR1 is MNHEY and CDR2 is SVGAGI. Sequenced input: blood. The TCR comes from a woman between 35 and 50 years old in good health. The chain combines TRBV6-5 with TRBJ2-7, with 11 bases that match TRBD1. CDR3 amino acids: CASSYGQGAYEQYF. CDR3 in DNA: TGTGCCAGCAGTTACGGACAGGGGGCATACGAGCAGTACTTC.